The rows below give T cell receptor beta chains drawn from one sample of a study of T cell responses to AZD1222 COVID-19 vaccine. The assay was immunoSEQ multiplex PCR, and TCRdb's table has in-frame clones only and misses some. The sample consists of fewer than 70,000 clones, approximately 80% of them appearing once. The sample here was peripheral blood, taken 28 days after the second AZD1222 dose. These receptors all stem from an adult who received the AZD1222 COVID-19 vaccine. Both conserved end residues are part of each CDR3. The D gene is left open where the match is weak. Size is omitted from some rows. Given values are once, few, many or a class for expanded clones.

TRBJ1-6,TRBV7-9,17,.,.,CASRKYPGGGDNSPLHF,TGTGCCAGCAGAAAATACCCCGGTGGAGGGGATAATTCACCCCTCCACTTT
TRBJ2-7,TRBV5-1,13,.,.,CASSLVIGDEQYF,TGCGCCAGCAGCTTGGTCATTGGAGACGAGCAGTACTTC
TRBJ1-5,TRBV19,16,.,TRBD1,CASRIQGARSNQPQHF,TGTGCCAGTAGAATACAGGGGGCGCGGAGCAATCAGCCCCAGCATTTT
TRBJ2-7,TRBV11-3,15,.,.,CASSLTGFPRDEQYF,TGTGCCAGCAGCTTAACGGGGTTCCCGCGGGACGAGCAGTACTTC
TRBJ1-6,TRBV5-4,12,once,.,CASSLGNSPLHF,TGTGCCAGCAGCTTGGGTAATTCACCCCTCCACTTT
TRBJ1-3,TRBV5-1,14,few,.,CASSAESSGNTIYF,TGCGCCAGCAGCGCCGAGAGCTCTGGAAACACCATATATTTT
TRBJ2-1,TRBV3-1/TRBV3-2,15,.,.,CASTVALGGHNEQFF,TGTGCCAGCACCGTAGCGCTCGGGGGACACAATGAGCAGTTCTTC
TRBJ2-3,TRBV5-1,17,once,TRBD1,CASSLARLGQGADTQYF,TGCGCCAGCAGCTTGGCGAGGTTGGGGCAGGGGGCAGATACGCAGTATTTT
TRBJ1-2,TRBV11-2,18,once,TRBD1,CASSSAPGQGGGRFGYTF,TGTGCCAGCAGCTCAGCGCCCGGACAGGGAGGCGGAAGATTCGGCTACACCTTC
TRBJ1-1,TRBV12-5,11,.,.,CASGPQGEAFF,TGTGCTAGTGGGCCTCAGGGTGAAGCTTTCTTT
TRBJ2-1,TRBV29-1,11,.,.,CSVRGYNEQFF,TGCAGCGTAAGGGGGTACAATGAGCAGTTCTTC